This TCR beta chain was retrieved from a study of CD8+ T cells in alopecia areata. General study results and limits: Within the top 100, expanded CD8+ clones significantly decreased with tofacitinib, as did scalp clonality.

Extraction and reverse transcription of RNA yielded cDNA as the sequencing template. The assay was immunoSEQ multiplex PCR, and TCRdb's table has in-frame clones only and misses some. The sample contains 150,000 to 200,000 clones, 60% of which appear only once. Noted treatment: oral pan-JAK inhibitor, 5-10 mg twice daily. A note on this clone: The antigen remains undetermined.

Source: CD4+ T cells sorted from blood, taken at week 24, from a patient treated with tofacitinib. The clonotype comes from a human donor with alopecia areata.

CDR3: CASTPVEGLGSYGYTF. For the CDR3, the DNA is TGCGCCAGCACTCCAGTCGAGGGGCTTGGTTCCTATGGCTACACCTTC. The chain carries TRBV4-1 and TRBJ1-2; the D gene is possibly TRBD1 (5 bases). CDR3 length: 16 amino acids. V was clipped by 7 bases and J by 4 bases, with 22 bases between them. In germline, CDR1 is MGHRA, CDR2 YSYEKL.